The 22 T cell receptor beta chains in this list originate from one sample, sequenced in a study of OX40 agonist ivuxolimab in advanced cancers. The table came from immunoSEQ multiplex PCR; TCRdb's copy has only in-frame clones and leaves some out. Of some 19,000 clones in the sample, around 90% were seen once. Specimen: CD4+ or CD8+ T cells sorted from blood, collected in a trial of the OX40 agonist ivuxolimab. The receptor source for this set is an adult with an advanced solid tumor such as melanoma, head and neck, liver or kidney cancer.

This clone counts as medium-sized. CDR3 coding DNA: TGTGCCAGTAGTATCGGTGATAATAGCAATCAGCCCCAGCATTTT. This encodes CASSIGDNSNQPQHF. This chain connects TRBV19 to TRBJ1-5; D not resolved. CDR3 length: 15 residues. Germline-derived CDR1 and CDR2 are LNHDA and SQIVND (reference sequence). Trimming pared 3 bases from V and 0 bases from J, leaving 9 bases between.

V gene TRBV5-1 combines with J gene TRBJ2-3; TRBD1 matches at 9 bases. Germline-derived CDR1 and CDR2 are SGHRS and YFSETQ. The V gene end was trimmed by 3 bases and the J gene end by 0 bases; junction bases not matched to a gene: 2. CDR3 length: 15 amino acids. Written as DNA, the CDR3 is TGCGCCAGCAGCTGGGACAGGGAAAGCACAGATACGCAGTATTTT. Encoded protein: CASSWDRESTDTQYF.

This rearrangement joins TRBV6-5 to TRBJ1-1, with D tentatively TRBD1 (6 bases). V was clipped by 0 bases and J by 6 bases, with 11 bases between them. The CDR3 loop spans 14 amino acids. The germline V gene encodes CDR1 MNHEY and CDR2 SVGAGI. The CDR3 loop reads CASSYSGARAEAFF. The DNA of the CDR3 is TGTGCCAGCAGTTACTCGGGGGCGAGGGCTGAAGCTTTCTTT.

CDR3 coding DNA: TGCAGCGGTGGCAGGGGATATGAGCAGTTCTTC. It codes for CSGGRGYEQFF. The rearrangement joins TRBV29-1 to TRBJ2-1; D is possibly TRBD1 (6 bases). The CDR3 consists of 11 residues. Germline CDR1 SQVTM, CDR2 ANQGSEA. V lost 7 bases to trimming and J lost 8 bases, with 12 bases between them.

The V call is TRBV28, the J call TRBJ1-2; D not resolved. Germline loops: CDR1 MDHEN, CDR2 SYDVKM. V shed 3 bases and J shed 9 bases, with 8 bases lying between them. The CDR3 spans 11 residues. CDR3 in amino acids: CASSFGPSYTF. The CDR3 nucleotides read TGTGCCAGCAGTTTCGGGCCCAGCTACACCTTC.

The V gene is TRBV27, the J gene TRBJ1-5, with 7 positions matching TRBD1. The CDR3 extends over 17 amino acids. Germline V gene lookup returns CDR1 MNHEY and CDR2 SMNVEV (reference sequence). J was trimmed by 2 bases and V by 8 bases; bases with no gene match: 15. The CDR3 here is CASSPSGGLRGNQPQHF. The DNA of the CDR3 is TGTGCCAGCTCTCCGTCAGGGGGGCTACGCGGCAATCAGCCCCAGCATTTT.

CDR3 in DNA: TGTGCCAGCAGTTTGGGGCCCCCGGGAGGGAACAATGAGCAGTTCTTC. Residues: CASSLGPPGGNNEQFF. The gene calls are TRBV27 and TRBJ2-1; TRBD2 matches 8 bases. This CDR3 is 16 amino acids long. Germline V gives CDR1 MNHEY, CDR2 SMNVEV (reference sequence). J lost 5 bases, V lost 3 bases, and 9 bases had no gene match.

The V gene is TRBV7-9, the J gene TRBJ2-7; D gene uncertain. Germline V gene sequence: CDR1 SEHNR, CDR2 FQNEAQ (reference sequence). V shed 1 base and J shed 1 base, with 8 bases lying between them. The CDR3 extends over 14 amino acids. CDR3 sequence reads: CASSLVGNSYEQYF. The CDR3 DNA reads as TGTGCCAGCAGCTTAGTAGGCAATTCCTACGAGCAGTACTTC.

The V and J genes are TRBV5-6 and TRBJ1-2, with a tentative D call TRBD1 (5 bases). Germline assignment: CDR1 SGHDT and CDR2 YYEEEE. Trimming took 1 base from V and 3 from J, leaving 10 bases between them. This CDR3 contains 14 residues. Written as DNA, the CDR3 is TGTGCCAGCAGCTTGCCCAGGGTAGACTATGGCTACACCTTC. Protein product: CASSLPRVDYGYTF.

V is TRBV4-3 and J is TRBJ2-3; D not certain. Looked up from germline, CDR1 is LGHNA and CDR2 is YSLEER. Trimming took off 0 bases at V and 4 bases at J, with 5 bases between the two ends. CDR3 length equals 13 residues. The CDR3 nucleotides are TGCGCCAGCAGCCAAGATCTATCAGATACGCAGTATTTT. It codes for CASSQDLSDTQYF.

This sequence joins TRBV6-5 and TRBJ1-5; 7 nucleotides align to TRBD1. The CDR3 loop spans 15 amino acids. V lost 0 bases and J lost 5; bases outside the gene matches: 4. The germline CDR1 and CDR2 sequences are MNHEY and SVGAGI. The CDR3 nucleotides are TGTGCCAGCAGTTACTCGAGGACAGGCCATCAGCCCCAGCATTTT. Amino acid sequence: CASSYSRTGHQPQHF.

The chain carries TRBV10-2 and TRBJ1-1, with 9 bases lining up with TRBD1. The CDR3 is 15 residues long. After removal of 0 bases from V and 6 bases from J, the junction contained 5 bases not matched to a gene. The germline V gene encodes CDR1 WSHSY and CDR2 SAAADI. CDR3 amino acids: CASSESGTGTPEAFF. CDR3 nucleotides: TGCGCCAGCAGTGAGTCAGGGACAGGGACGCCTGAAGCTTTCTTT.

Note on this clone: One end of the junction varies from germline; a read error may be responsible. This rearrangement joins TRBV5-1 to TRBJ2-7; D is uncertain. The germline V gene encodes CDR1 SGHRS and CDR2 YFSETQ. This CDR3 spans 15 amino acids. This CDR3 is CASSFPGPVSYEQYF. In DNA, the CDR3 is TGTGCCAGCAGCTTCCCGGGCCCCGTTTCCTACGAGCAGTACTTC. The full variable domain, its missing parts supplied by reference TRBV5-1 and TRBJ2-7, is KAGVTQTPRYLIKTRGQQVTLSCSPISGHRSVSWYQQTPGQGLQFLFEYFSETQRNKGNFPGRFSGRQFSNSRSEMNVSTLELGDSALYLCASSFPGPVSYEQYFGPGTRLTVT.

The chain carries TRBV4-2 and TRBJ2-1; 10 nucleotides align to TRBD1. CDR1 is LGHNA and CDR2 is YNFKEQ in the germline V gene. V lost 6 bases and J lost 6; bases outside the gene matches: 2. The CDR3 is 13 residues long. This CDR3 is CASRGTGANEQFF. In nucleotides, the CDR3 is TGTGCCAGCAGGGGGACAGGGGCCAATGAGCAGTTCTTC.

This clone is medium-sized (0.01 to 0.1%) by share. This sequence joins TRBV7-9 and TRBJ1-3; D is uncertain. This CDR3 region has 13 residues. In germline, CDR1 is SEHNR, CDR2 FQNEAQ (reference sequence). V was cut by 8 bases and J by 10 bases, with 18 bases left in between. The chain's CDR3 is CASGDGLERTIYF. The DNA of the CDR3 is TGTGCCAGCGGCGACGGTCTGGAAAGGACCATATATTTT. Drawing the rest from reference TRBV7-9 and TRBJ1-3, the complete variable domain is DTGVSQNPRHKITKRGQNVTFRCDPISEHNRLYWYRQTLGQGPEFLTYFQNEAQLEKSRLLSDRFSAERPKGSFSTLEIQRTEQGDSAMYLCASGDGLERTIYFGEGSWLTVV.

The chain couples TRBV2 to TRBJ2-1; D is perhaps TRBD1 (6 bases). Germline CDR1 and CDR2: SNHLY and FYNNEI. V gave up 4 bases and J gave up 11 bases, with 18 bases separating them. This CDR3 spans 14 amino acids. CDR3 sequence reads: CASSGTEGTGKQFF. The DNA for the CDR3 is TGTGCCAGCAGTGGGACAGAGGGAACAGGGAAGCAGTTCTTC.

The DNA of the CDR3 is TGTGCCAGTAGTACCCGGGACAGGTTAGCAGAGACCCAGTACTTC. Translation: CASSTRDRLAETQYF. The chain recombines TRBV19 with TRBJ2-5, with 8 nucleotides matching TRBD1. Germline CDR1 and CDR2: LNHDA and SQIVND (reference sequence). The CDR3 sequence is 15 residues long. V dropped 4 bases and J dropped 4; count of bases not matched to a gene: 8.

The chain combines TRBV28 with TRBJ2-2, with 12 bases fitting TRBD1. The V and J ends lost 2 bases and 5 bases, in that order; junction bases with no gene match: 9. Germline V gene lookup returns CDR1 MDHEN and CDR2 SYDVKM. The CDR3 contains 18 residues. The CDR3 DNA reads TGTGCCAGCAGTTTAATTCGGGACAGGGGGCTGGGGACCGGGGAGCTGTTTTTT. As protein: CASSLIRDRGLGTGELFF.

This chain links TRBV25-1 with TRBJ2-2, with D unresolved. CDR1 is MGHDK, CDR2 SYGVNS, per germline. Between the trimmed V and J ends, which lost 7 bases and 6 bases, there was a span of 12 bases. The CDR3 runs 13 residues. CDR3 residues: CASTSSRSGELFF. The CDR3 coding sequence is TGTGCCAGCACCTCTAGTAGATCCGGGGAGCTGTTTTTT.

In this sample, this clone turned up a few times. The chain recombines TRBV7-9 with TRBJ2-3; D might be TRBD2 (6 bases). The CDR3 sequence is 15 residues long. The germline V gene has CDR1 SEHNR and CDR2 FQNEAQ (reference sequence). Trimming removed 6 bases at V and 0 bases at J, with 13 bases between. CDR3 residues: CASSDWGTSTDTQYF. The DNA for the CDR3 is TGTGCCAGCAGTGACTGGGGGACTAGCACAGATACGCAGTATTTT.

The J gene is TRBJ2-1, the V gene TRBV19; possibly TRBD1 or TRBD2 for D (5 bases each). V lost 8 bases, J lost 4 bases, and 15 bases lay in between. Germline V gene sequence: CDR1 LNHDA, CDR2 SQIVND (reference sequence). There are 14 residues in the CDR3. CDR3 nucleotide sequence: TGTGCCAGTGGTGGGGGTGGTCGGTACAATGAGCAGTTCTTC. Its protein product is CASGGGGRYNEQFF.

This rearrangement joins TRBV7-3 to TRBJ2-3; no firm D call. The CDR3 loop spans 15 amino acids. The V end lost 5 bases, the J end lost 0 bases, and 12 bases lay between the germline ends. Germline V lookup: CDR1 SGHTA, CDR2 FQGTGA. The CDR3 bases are TGTGCCAGCAGCCTGGACGGCCTTAGCACAGATACGCAGTATTTT. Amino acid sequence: CASSLDGLSTDTQYF.